What follows is one T cell receptor (beta chain) and its context. The target antigen is unknown. V gave up 3 bases and J gave up 5 bases, with 12 bases separating them. The CDR3 spans 14 residues. Germline V gene sequence: CDR1 SEHNR, CDR2 FQNEAQ (reference sequence). Only in-frame clones appear in the TCRdb table, and some are missing; sequencing was by immunoSEQ multiplex PCR. The sample has roughly 680,000 clones; approximately 88% are singletons. The sample comes from a study of Ad26.COV2.S vaccination and SARS-CoV-2 variants. About the study: COV1001, an Ad26.COV2.S trial, supplied this vaccine-arm donor. Study-level findings and limits: Vaccine and placebo recipients had comparable breadth of non-spike TCRs.

Treatment specified: some 19 received Ad26.COV2.S at low or high dose, single or two shots; about 5 received placebo; per-sample allocation not given. After the first vaccine or placebo injection, samples were drawn on day 63. This sequence was found in a person aged 18-65 years who received the Ad26.COV2.S COVID-19 vaccine or a placebo. The sample consisted of peripheral blood, taken in a trial of Ad26.COV2.S vaccine versus placebo. This chain uses TRBV7-9 with TRBJ2-3; possible D gene TRBD2, 6 bases. CDR3 sequence reads: CASSLGLAVDTQYF. As DNA, the CDR3 is TGTGCCAGCAGCTTGGGATTAGCGGTAGATACGCAGTATTTT.